Listed below are T cell receptor beta chains from one sample, sequenced in a study of CD8 T cells in Susac syndrome. One entry per CDR3 protein results from TCRdb running MiXCR on the immunoSEQ multiplex PCR reads. The repertoire consists of 75,000 to 100,000 distinct CDR3 sequences, with over 90% occurring once and the leading ten covering 0.26%. Sequenced sample: CD8+ T cells from PBMCs. The receptors originated from a human donor in good health. The CDR3 runs from the conserved cysteine through the conserved F or W. The D gene is left open where the match is weak.

D gene: NA
J gene: TRBJ2-5
CDR3 length: 14
V gene: TRBV9
CDR3 DNA: TGTGCCAGCAGCGTAGGGGACTACCAAGAGACCCAGTACTTC
CDR3 protein: CASSVGDYQETQYF

D gene: NA
J gene: TRBJ2-5
CDR3 length: 14
V gene: TRBV25-1
CDR3 DNA: TGTGCCAGCAGTGATCGCGGGAATGGGGAGACCCAGTACTTC
CDR3 protein: CASSDRGNGETQYF

D gene: TRBD1
J gene: TRBJ2-1
CDR3 length: 17
V gene: TRBV6-5
CDR3 DNA: TGTGCCAGCAGTTACTCCTGGGACAGGGGGCTGCACAATGAGCAGTTCTTC
CDR3 protein: CASSYSWDRGLHNEQFF

D gene: NA
J gene: TRBJ2-5
CDR3 length: 15
V gene: TRBV5-1
CDR3 DNA: TGCGCCAGCAGCTGGGGGACGCAGGGTAGGGAGACCCAGTACTTC
CDR3 protein: CASSWGTQGRETQYF

D gene: NA
J gene: TRBJ1-1
CDR3 length: 12
V gene: TRBV6-5
CDR3 DNA: TGTGCCAGCCGCGGGGGCACGGCTGAAGCTTTCTTT
CDR3 protein: CASRGGTAEAFF

D gene: NA
J gene: TRBJ2-5
CDR3 length: 13
V gene: TRBV25-1
CDR3 DNA: TGTGCCAGCCACCATACTTACCAAGAGACCCAGTACTTC
CDR3 protein: CASHHTYQETQYF

D gene: NA
J gene: TRBJ2-7
CDR3 length: 13
V gene: TRBV12-3/TRBV12-4
CDR3 DNA: TGTGCCAGCAGTTTGGGCAGCACCTACGAGCAGTACTTC
CDR3 protein: CASSLGSTYEQYF

D gene: NA
J gene: TRBJ2-7
CDR3 length: 15
V gene: TRBV3-1
CDR3 DNA: TGTGCCAGCAGCCAAGATCCGGGGAGCTCCTACGAGCAGTACTTC
CDR3 protein: CASSQDPGSSYEQYF

D gene: NA
J gene: TRBJ2-7
CDR3 length: 15
V gene: TRBV7-2
CDR3 DNA: TGTGCCAGCAGTTCCGGACTGAACCCAGCCTACGAGCAGTACTTC
CDR3 protein: CASSSGLNPAYEQYF

D gene: TRBD1
J gene: TRBJ2-1
CDR3 length: 13
V gene: TRBV7-9
CDR3 DNA: TGTGCCAGCAGCGACAGGGTTTACAATGAGCAGTTCTTC
CDR3 protein: CASSDRVYNEQFF

D gene: NA
J gene: TRBJ2-4
CDR3 length: 13
V gene: TRBV28
CDR3 DNA: TGTGCCAGCACCCCTGTCCGGGACACCATTCAGTACTTC
CDR3 protein: CASTPVRDTIQYF

D gene: NA
J gene: TRBJ2-6
CDR3 length: 16
V gene: TRBV7-9
CDR3 DNA: TGTGCCAGCAGCTTAGGTGTGGCTTCTGGGGCCAACGTCCTGACTTTC
CDR3 protein: CASSLGVASGANVLTF